The present T cell receptor (beta chain) was sequenced within a study of spatial heterogeneity in lung cancer. About the study: Sequence detection consistently recorded a greater number of beta-chain than alpha-chain sequences. A unique TCR and UMI combination showed up more than ten times in raw reads, on average.

As to time point: sample taken at primary tumor resection. Unsorted whole RNA samples from tumor, nontumor lung or frozen PBMC were sequenced. V trimming: 5 bases; J trimming: 4 bases; junction bases outside the gene matches: 3. The CDR3 contains 13 residues. In germline, CDR1 is KGHDR, CDR2 SFDVKD. Every TCR cDNA molecule bore its own unique molecular identifier. MiXCR, applied by TCRdb to the 5' RACE reads, yields one record per CDR3 protein. The top ten hold around an eighth of the sample, which has around 24,000 distinct CDR3 sequences, roughly 7% seen once. This sequence joins TRBV24-1 and TRBJ1-1, with TRBD1 matching 7 bases. Specimen: PBMCs, collected at surgery. This sequence originates from a male donor with early-stage non-small cell lung cancer. CDR3 sequence: CATSGGGGTEAFF. The CDR3 DNA reads as TGTGCCACCAGTGGAGGGGGCGGCACTGAAGCTTTCTTT.